This entry lists 13 T cell receptor beta chains sequenced from one sample in a study of T-cell reconstitution after alpha-beta-depleted transplantation in children. The TCRbeta library was prepared with unique molecular identifiers. In TCRdb, the PCR reads were re-called with MiXCR into one record per CDR3 protein. The sample gives almost 500,000 distinct CDR3 sequences, under 15% of which show up once; about 5% is in the top ten. The starting material was PBMCs from the stem cell graft donor, obtained from the stem cell graft. The receptor set was obtained from a human donor who donated a stem cell graft to a child with combined immunodeficiency.

The chain is built from TRBV25-1 and TRBJ2-2, with TRBD1 matching over 8 bases. The CDR3 loop spans 13 amino acids. Germline CDR1 MGHDK, CDR2 SYGVNS. With V trimmed by 6 bases and J by 7 bases, 4 bases remained unmatched. Here the CDR3 reads CASRPQGVGELFF. CDR3 DNA: TGTGCCAGCAGGCCACAGGGGGTCGGGGAGCTGTTTTTT.

About this clonotype: The junction departs from germline at one end; a sequencing error may be responsible. The J gene is TRBJ2-1, the V gene TRBV27; a weak D match, TRBD1 (6 bases). Germline V gene data show CDR1 as MNHEY and CDR2 as SMNVEV (reference sequence). The CDR3 is 14 amino acids. The CDR3 DNA is TGTGCCAGCAGTATATCGGACAGCTACAATGAGCAGTTCTTC. Encoded protein: CASSISDSYNEQFF.

Comment on this clonotype: One end of the junction is discordant with germline, which a read error may explain. The chain couples TRBV7-8 to TRBJ2-3; D remains ambiguous. The CDR3 length is 13 residues. Germline CDR1 reads SGHVS; CDR2 reads FQNEAQ. CDR3 coding DNA: TGTGCCAGCAGCTTAGGCGTTACCCCACAATCTTTTTTT. This codes for CASSLGVTPQSFF.

The table lists this clonotype with many counts. The chain is built from TRBV29-1 and TRBJ2-7; 9 nucleotides align to TRBD1. Germline V lookup: CDR1 SQVTM, CDR2 ANQGSEA. Trimming removed 7 bases from V and 5 bases from J; junction bases left unmatched: 9. This CDR3 is 13 amino acids long. The DNA for the CDR3 is TGCAGCGCCGGCCAGACAGGGGGTAACGAGCAGTACTTC. It translates to CSAGQTGGNEQYF.

This clonotype was seen more than once but under ten times. The chain employs TRBV27 and TRBJ2-5, with no clear D. Germline lookup yields CDR1 MNHEY and CDR2 SMNVEV (reference sequence). The CDR3 length is 15 residues. The V end was cut by 5 bases, the J end by 5 bases, with 18 bases between. The CDR3 nucleotides are TGTGCCAGCAGTCCCCTGACCGACGCGGCGGAGACCCAGTACTTC. This gives the protein CASSPLTDAAETQYF.

This clonotype has only a few counts. The chain combines TRBV7-6 with TRBJ2-1; 12 bases fit TRBD1. The V and J ends lost 5 bases and 6 bases, in that order; junction bases with no gene match: 8. CDR3 length: 16 amino acids. Looked up from germline, CDR1 is SGHVS and CDR2 is FNYEAQ. Here the CDR3 DNA reads TGTGCCAGCAGCACCTGGGACAGGGGGCTTTTCAATGAGCAGTTCTTC. Amino acid sequence: CASSTWDRGLFNEQFF.

V and J are TRBV12-3 or TRBV12-4 and TRBJ1-3; possibly TRBD1 for D (5 bases). V gave up 10 bases and J gave up 3 bases, with 13 bases separating them. The CDR3 has 13 residues. CDR3 in amino acids: CAMNGGGGNTIYF. DNA for the CDR3: TGTGCCATGAACGGGGGTGGTGGAAACACCATATATTTT.

This clonotype was seen at least ten times. V is TRBV20-1 and J is TRBJ2-1; no firm D call. V was shortened by 1 base and J by 10 bases, with 20 bases between the two germline ends. The germline V gene has CDR1 DFQATT and CDR2 SNEGSKA (reference sequence). This CDR3 has 15 amino acids. The DNA of the CDR3 is TGCAGTGCTAGAGCCCGGTTCTTTAGTCCCTTCGAGCAGTTCTTC. Translating gives CSARARFFSPFEQFF.

This sequence joins TRBV5-1 and TRBJ1-1, with D maybe TRBD1 (5 bases). This CDR3 spans 15 amino acids. CDR1 and CDR2 from the germline V gene are SGHRS and YFSETQ. V was shortened by 4 bases and J by 3 bases, with 16 bases between the two germline ends. CDR3 sequence: CASSLIPTGDTEAFF. The CDR3 DNA reads TGCGCCAGCAGCCTCATACCTACAGGTGACACTGAAGCTTTCTTT.

This clonotype has more than one count but fewer than ten. The genes are TRBV29-1 and TRBJ2-7; 7 bases are a match to TRBD2. The V segment lost 1 base and the J segment 5 bases; nucleotides outside the gene matches: 8. This CDR3 region has 14 residues. The germline V gene has CDR1 SQVTM and CDR2 ANQGSEA. This CDR3 reads CSVEGAGDVNEQYF. Here the CDR3 DNA reads TGCAGCGTTGAAGGGGCGGGAGACGTCAACGAGCAGTACTTC.

The rearrangement joins TRBV9 to TRBJ2-3; 7 positions match TRBD2. The CDR3 is made up of 16 amino acids. V lost 4 bases to trimming and J lost 1 base; unmatched junction nucleotides: 9. Germline V gives CDR1 SGDLS, CDR2 YYNGEE. The CDR3 region is CASSKQGRDGTDTQYF. The CDR3 nucleotides read TGTGCCAGCAGCAAGCAAGGGAGGGATGGCACAGATACGCAGTATTTT. Looking up the rest from reference TRBV9 and TRBJ2-3 gives the full variable domain: DSGVTQTPKHLITATGQRVTLRCSPRSGDLSVYWYQQSLDQGLQFLIQYYNGEERAKGNILERFSAQQFPDLHSELNLSSLELGDSALYFCASSKQGRDGTDTQYFGPGTRLTVL.

The DNA of the CDR3 is TGCAGCGTTGATTGGGGAATCGACCCGCTGAACACTGAAGCTTTCTTT. Protein product: CSVDWGIDPLNTEAFF. V is TRBV29-1 and J is TRBJ1-1; unclear D gene. The germline V gene has CDR1 SQVTM and CDR2 ANQGSEA. The CDR3 has 16 residues. V lost 3 bases and J lost 0, with 17 bases in between.

V is TRBV12-3 or TRBV12-4 and J is TRBJ2-5; D unclear. V shed 5 bases and J shed 0 bases, with 10 bases lying between them. The CDR3 has 14 residues. For the CDR3, the DNA is TGTGCCAGCAGTACTGACTCGTACCAAGAGACCCAGTACTTC. It encodes CASSTDSYQETQYF.